This TCR beta chain was observed in a study of shared clonotypes between healthy human individuals. The study enrolled healthy HIV-negative adults without recent acute infections or vaccinations as donors. Several immunoSEQ plates held equal portions of the genomic DNA taken from each subset. Using immunoSEQ multiplex PCR, the repertoire was profiled, and TCRdb retains in-frame clones only, with some absent. In the table there are about 470,000 clones, around 79% of which are singletons. This CDR3 spans 16 amino acids. The V gene's germline CDR1 is SGHRS and CDR2 YFSETQ. V gave up 3 bases and J gave up 3 bases, with 16 bases separating them.

The chain combines TRBV5-1 with TRBJ2-1; the D gene is possibly TRBD1 (6 bases). Source material: PBMCs. The sequence was collected from a woman in her 40s in good health. Some clones in this sample may be carry-over from other donors' samples. The chain's CDR3 is CASSSPDTGRYNEQFF. In DNA, the CDR3 is TGCGCCAGCAGCTCCCCAGACACAGGGCGCTACAATGAGCAGTTCTTC.